These 9 T cell receptor beta chains were all obtained from the same sample, sequenced in a study of vaccination and CD4 T cells after COVID-19. Their antigens remain unidentified. Treatment reported: approximately 9-day PBMC culture with coronavirus spike peptide pools or control peptides (ViraFEST assay). The unexposed donor gave CD4+ T cells before the COVID-19 pandemic (2011-2018). Cultured CD4+ T cell DNA underwent sequencing with the Oncomine TCR Beta short-read assay. TCRdb reanalysed the PCR reads using MiXCR and keeps one entry per CDR3 protein. The data show 8,500 to 10,000 distinct CDR3 sequences, more than 35% seen once. The sample comprised CD4+ T cells from blood, cultured in vitro. Source of these receptors: a human donor in good health.

The table lists this clonotype with a few counts. The chain recombines TRBV12-3 or TRBV12-4 with TRBJ2-3; the match to TRBD2 covers 7 bases. J was trimmed by 1 base and V by 1 base; bases with no gene match: 2. This CDR3 spans 15 amino acids. CDR3 sequence: CASSLEAGGTDTQYF. CDR3 bases: TGTGCCAGCAGTTTAGAGGCGGGAGGCACAGATACGCAGTATTTT.

This clonotype has more than one count but fewer than ten. The rearrangement links TRBV14 to TRBJ1-2, with 7 bases aligning to TRBD1. The CDR3 covers 14 residues. V dropped 2 bases and J dropped 8; count of bases not matched to a gene: 8. Germline V gives CDR1 SGHDN, CDR2 FVKESK. In DNA form, the CDR3 reads TGTGCCAGCAGCCAATTACAGGGGCTGGGAGGCTACACCTTC. This gives the protein CASSQLQGLGGYTF.

The V call is TRBV11-3, the J call TRBJ2-7; D might be TRBD2 (6 bases). V was pared by 0 bases and J by 0 bases, with 18 bases between. The CDR3 is 18 amino acids. Germline V lookup: CDR1 SGHNT, CDR2 YENEEA. The DNA for the CDR3 is TGTGCCAGCAGCTTAGATTTCGGGGACTCCTACCTCTCCTACGAGCAGTACTTC. It specifies CASSLDFGDSYLSYEQYF.

The J gene is TRBJ2-5, the V gene TRBV7-2; D perhaps matches TRBD1 (5 bases). Germline V CDR1 and CDR2: SGHTA, FQGNSA. The CDR3 covers 17 residues. Trimming pared 0 bases from V and 5 bases from J, leaving 19 bases between. The CDR3 protein is CASSLATFKGVGETQYF. The CDR3 DNA reads as TGTGCCAGCAGCTTAGCGACATTTAAAGGGGTCGGGGAGACCCAGTACTTC. Looking up the rest from reference TRBV7-2 and TRBJ2-5 gives the full variable domain: GAGVSQSPSNKVTEKGKDVELRCDPISGHTALYWYRQSLGQGLEFLIYFQGNSAPDKSGLPSDRFSAERTGGSVSTLTIQRTQQEDSAVYLCASSLATFKGVGETQYFGPGTRLLVL.

On this clonotype: This is likely a read error, given that the CDR3 carries no conserved phenylalanine or tryptophan at its end. The chain joins TRBV20-1 to TRBJ2-1; D call uncertain. Germline V CDR1 and CDR2: DFQATT, SNEGSKA (reference sequence). This CDR3 comprises 13 residues. The V end was cut by 6 bases, the J end by 1 base, with 10 bases between. For the CDR3, the DNA is TGCAGTGCCGCCGTCGGGTCCTACAATGAGCAGTTCCTC. This sequence encodes CSAAVGSYNEQFL.

This clonotype showed up just once. The V and J genes are TRBV25-1 and TRBJ1-3; D not resolved. This CDR3 has 14 amino acids. The ends were cut back, 8 bases at V and 0 bases at J, with 11 bases in the middle. Germline V lookup: CDR1 MGHDK, CDR2 SYGVNS. The DNA of the CDR3 is TGTGCCAGCGCCGGGATGAACTCTGGAAACACCATATATTTT. Amino acid sequence: CASAGMNSGNTIYF.

This clonotype was counted only a few times. The rearrangement joins TRBV7-9 to TRBJ2-3, with D perhaps matching TRBD2 (5 bases). This CDR3 contains 14 residues. V was shortened by 0 bases and J by 5 bases, with 9 bases between the two germline ends. Per the germline V gene, CDR1 is SEHNR and CDR2 is FQNEAQ (reference sequence). Here the CDR3 DNA reads TGTGCCAGCAGCTTAGCCGGGAATGGAGATACGCAGTATTTT. Its translation is CASSLAGNGDTQYF.

This clonotype was counted a few times. CDR3 sequence (DNA): TGTGCCAGCAGCCCCGGCCCGAGACTAGCCACCACCTACAATGAGCAGTTCTTC. Amino acid sequence: CASSPGPRLATTYNEQFF. The rearrangement uses TRBV7-2 and TRBJ2-1, with 7 bases lining up with TRBD2. The germline CDR1 and CDR2 sequences are SGHTA and FQGNSA. The ends lost 5 bases at V and 2 bases at J; junction bases unmatched: 15. The CDR3 loop spans 18 amino acids.

This clonotype came up a few times. This chain connects TRBV4-1 to TRBJ2-4; TRBD2 agrees at 8 bases. The germline gives CDR1 MGHRA, CDR2 YSYEKL. V lost 4 bases, J lost 2 bases, and 13 bases stayed unmatched. This CDR3 has 18 amino acids. Here the CDR3 reads CASSPYAGGARTKNIQYF. CDR3 nucleotide sequence: TGCGCCAGCAGCCCCTATGCCGGGGGGGCCCGAACCAAAAACATTCAGTACTTC.